This T cell receptor beta chain was profiled in a study of T cell changes during pregnancy in multiple sclerosis (dated by TCRdb to between 2018 and 2020). For the study in its entirety: The study looked at changes in the T cell repertoire across pregnancy in women with multiple sclerosis.

With regard to this clone: The clone's antigen remains unknown. No base quality values were provided; no much bigger clone lies one nucleotide off.

Library prep was done by the immunoSEQ multiplex PCR assay. The table was pulled from immuneACCESS by TCRdb, which kept in-frame rearrangements only. Such tables lose some clones; where checked, under half of the loss comes from unresolved V genes, and the rest has no known cause. The sample profile shows tens of thousands of clones; almost 95% of them were found once. The ten biggest clones cover 2.5% to 3.5% of the sample. The V end gives up 4 bases and the J end 4 bases, leaving 4 bases in the junction not matched to a gene. The CDR3 contains 14 residues, cysteine and phenylalanine counted. The retained sequence is limited to the CDR3, 42 bases, with the frame set at the first base. CDR1 and CDR2 are read off the germline V gene (reference sequence) as LNHDA and SQIVND.

This receptor was identified in a female donor in good health, enrolled as a control in a pregnancy study. The input for sequencing was peripheral blood, taken in the third trimester of pregnancy. The V and J genes are TRBV19 and TRBJ1-1, with TRBD1 matching 9 junction bases. The CDR3 reads CASSNTGGGTEAFF. The nucleotide sequence is TGTGCCAGTAGTAATACAGGGGGCGGCACTGAAGCTTTCTTT. Reference TRBV19 and TRBJ1-1 proteins supply the regions before and after the CDR3; the full variable domain is: DGGITQSPKYLFRKEGQNVTLSCEQNLNHDAMYWYRQDPGQGLRLIYYSQIVNDFQKGDIAEGYSVSREKKESFPLTVTSAQKNPTAFYLCASSNTGGGTEAFFGQGTRLTVV.